These T cell receptor beta chains were read from a single sample in a study of metastatic and nonmetastatic thyroid tumors. TCRdb re-processed the PCR reads through MiXCR. The table includes 75,000 to 100,000 clones, roughly an eighth detected once. The sequenced sample consisted of blood. The receptors were sampled from a female donor with papillary thyroid cancer or a benign thyroid nodule (not recorded which). Some clones in this sample may be carry-over from other donors' samples. Both conserved end residues are trimmed from each CDR3. Clone size is stated in some rows and not others, as once, few, many or a class when expanded.

many,TRBV6-2/TRBV6-3,TRBJ2-6,ASSYGGSGANVLT
many,TRBV20-1,TRBJ1-1,SARVGRAGTEAF
once,TRBV20-1,TRBJ1-3,SATPPGRATDTIY
once,TRBV30,TRBJ1-4,AWSVGRGEKLF
NA,TRBV15,TRBJ2-3,ATSMGGLAGPDTRY
many,TRBV3-1,TRBJ1-2,ASSQDPRNYGYT
many,TRBV19,TRBJ2-3,ASRKTGGTDTQY
many,TRBV27,TRBJ1-1,ASSLREGTEAF
many,TRBV6-2/TRBV6-3,TRBJ2-2,ASSGFRTSGRQSGELF
many,TRBV29-1,TRBJ2-1,SAPVGGSNEQF
many,TRBV20-1,TRBJ1-6,SVGQGDGSPLH
many,TRBV6-5,TRBJ2-3,ASSYGSSGTDTQY
many,TRBV12-3/TRBV12-4,TRBJ1-3,ASSFWTASGNTIY
many,TRBV29-1,TRBJ2-3,SVDLARTDTQY
many,TRBV7-2,TRBJ2-5,ASSSGLAGGQGETQY
many,TRBV5-8,TRBJ2-1,ASSLGRRRSSYNEQF
many,TRBV5-6,TRBJ1-2,ASSPTTGAHYGYT
many,TRBV27,TRBJ2-7,ASSLGYEQY
many,TRBV7-3,TRBJ2-1,ASSLVGGHEQF
once,TRBV4-2,TRBJ1-4,ASSLGGQNEKLF
few,TRBV19,TRBJ1-1,ASSIGQGGTEAF
few,TRBV20-1,TRBJ1-1,SARDRYRQLNTEAF
many,TRBV29-1,TRBJ2-1,SVGDPSNEQF
many,TRBV6-1,TRBJ1-5,ASSAGQEYQPQH
many,TRBV20-1,TRBJ1-2,SASLNYGYT
many,TRBV4-2,TRBJ2-3,ASSRGTSGSFSTDTQY
NA,TRBV19,TRBJ1-3,ASRGWENSGNTIY
many,TRBV10-3,TRBJ2-7,AISTSGTGSDEQY
NA,TRBV7-2,TRBJ2-7,NSSSLAGEEQY
many,TRBV12-3/TRBV12-4,TRBJ2-3,ASSFSRDTQY
many,TRBV11-2,TRBJ2-6,ASSPPARWSGANVLT
many,TRBV19,TRBJ2-1,ASSATSGNEQF
many,TRBV6-2/TRBV6-3,TRBJ1-1,ASRLRQNTEAF